This T cell receptor (beta chain) was sequenced for a study of blood T cell repertoires in COVID-19. Data came from immunoSEQ multiplex PCR; TCRdb stores just in-frame clones and leaves some out. Counted here are roughly 150,000 clones, around 89% occurring once; the ten biggest clones make up 25% to 35%. The sample comprised peripheral blood. The clonotype was recovered from a human donor in a cohort sampled during active COVID-19.

CDR3: CASSLEYRGNTEAFF. CDR3 coding DNA: TGCGCCAGCAGCTTGGAGTACAGGGGGAACACTGAAGCTTTCTTT. The chain is built from TRBV5-1 and TRBJ1-1; TRBD1 aligns across 7 bases. Germline lookup yields CDR1 SGHRS and CDR2 YFSETQ. CDR3 length: 15 residues. The V segment lost 0 bases and the J segment 1 base; nucleotides outside the gene matches: 3.